Each of the 9 T cell receptor beta chains below was sequenced from the same sample in a study of blood T cell repertoires in COVID-19. Here immunoSEQ multiplex PCR was the method, and the copy in TCRdb shows in-frame clones only, minus some. Among 95,000 to 110,000 clones, more than 70% were seen once, and the ten largest hold around 4.4%. The material sequenced was peripheral blood. These receptors were taken from a man in his 70s with acute or convalescent COVID-19.

The chain has TRBV6-6 and TRBJ1-5, with D possibly being TRBD1 (5 bases). Germline loops: CDR1 MNHNY, CDR2 SVGAGI (reference sequence). The CDR3 has 14 residues. V was pared by 3 bases and J by 5 bases, with 11 bases between. This CDR3 is CASSYRGGDQPQHF. The DNA of the CDR3 is TGTGCCAGCAGTTATCGGGGAGGGGATCAGCCCCAGCATTTT.

In its sample, this clone was seen a few times. This sequence joins TRBV5-1 and TRBJ1-1, with D possibly matching TRBD1 (5 bases). The CDR3 runs to 14 residues. Looked up from germline, CDR1 is SGHRS and CDR2 is YFSETQ. Trimming stripped 0 bases from V and 5 bases from J, with 11 bases between. The CDR3 spells CASSLEQGGTEAFF. The CDR3 DNA reads TGCGCCAGCAGCTTGGAGCAGGGTGGGACTGAAGCTTTCTTT.

CDR3 residues: CATSRERIVQNEQFF. The CDR3 DNA reads TGTGCCACCAGCAGAGAGAGGATAGTCCAGAATGAGCAGTTCTTC. The rearrangement links TRBV15 to TRBJ2-1; no definite D call. CDR1 and CDR2 (germline): LNHNV, YYDKDF (reference sequence). V shed 0 bases and J shed 7 bases, with 13 bases lying between them. The CDR3 loop spans 15 amino acids.

The rearrangement joins TRBV6-5 to TRBJ2-7; 13 positions agree with TRBD2. This CDR3 contains 16 residues. The germline gives CDR1 MNHEY, CDR2 SVGAGI. The ends lost 0 bases at V and 6 bases at J; junction bases unmatched: 5. CDR3 protein: CASSYSKLAGGLEQYF. The CDR3 DNA sequence: TGTGCCAGCAGTTACTCGAAACTAGCGGGGGGGCTCGAGCAGTACTTC.

The rearrangement uses TRBV29-1 and TRBJ1-4; no clear D gene. Trimming took 0 bases from V and 2 from J, leaving 7 bases between them. Looked up from germline, CDR1 is SQVTM and CDR2 is ANQGSEA. The CDR3 consists of 14 residues. The CDR3 protein is CSVEDGSTNEKLFF. The DNA for the CDR3 is TGCAGCGTTGAAGATGGGAGCACTAATGAAAAACTGTTTTTT.

The V call is TRBV3-1 (or the pseudogene TRBV3-2), the J call TRBJ2-1, with TRBD1 identical over 7 bases. The V and J ends lost 3 bases and 8 bases, in that order; junction bases with no gene match: 4. From germline, CDR1 is LGHDT and CDR2 YNNKEL (reference sequence). The CDR3 has 13 amino acids. CDR3: CASSQTGFDEQFF. CDR3 coding DNA: TGTGCCAGCAGCCAGACAGGGTTCGATGAGCAGTTCTTC.

The J gene is TRBJ1-5, the V gene TRBV19, with TRBD1 matching 7 bases. The V segment lost 7 bases and the J segment 2 bases; nucleotides outside the gene matches: 5. The CDR3 runs 14 residues. Germline assignment: CDR1 LNHDA and CDR2 SQIVND (reference sequence). The DNA of the CDR3 is TGTGCCAGTACTCGACAGGGTGGCAATCAGCCCCAGCATTTT. This encodes CASTRQGGNQPQHF.

The chain links TRBV24-1 to TRBJ1-5; D remains ambiguous. This CDR3 spans 14 amino acids. Trimming removed 5 bases at V and 4 bases at J, with 11 bases between. CDR1 is KGHDR, CDR2 SFDVKD, per germline. The CDR3 loop reads CATSASGSNQPQHF. The DNA for the CDR3 is TGTGCCACCAGTGCCTCGGGTTCGAATCAGCCCCAGCATTTT.

Here the CDR3 reads CASSEREYNSPLHF. The CDR3 bases are TGCGCCAGCAGTGAGAGGGAGTATAATTCACCCCTCCACTTT. V gene TRBV10-2 combines with J gene TRBJ1-6; D remains unclear. CDR3 size: 14 residues. Trimming took off 2 bases at V and 4 bases at J, with 6 bases between the two ends. Germline loops: CDR1 WSHSY, CDR2 SAAADI.